This T cell receptor beta chain was found in a study of cytomegalovirus exposure and HLA in healthy donors. While unrecorded immune exposures were likely, the donors were nominally healthy when sampled. With 60 Vbeta and 13 Jbeta primers, the PCR was carried out. Clones were read by immunoSEQ multiplex PCR, and TCRdb kept only the in-frame ones, dropping some. The sample lists 180,000 or so clones, 75% occurring once. Remarks on this clone: Antigen unknown.

The study's findings and limits: Rarity marked most TCR sequences, yet some public TCRs occurred in many donors.

Input material: PBMCs. This TCR was recovered from a middle-aged woman in good health and CMV-seropositive.

The CDR3 coding sequence is TGCGCCAGCAGCCAAGACCAGACAGGGTTCTACGAGCAGTACTTC. Translating it yields CASSQDQTGFYEQYF. The chain couples TRBV4-3 to TRBJ2-7; 7 nucleotides agree with TRBD1. The V gene end was trimmed by 0 bases and the J gene end by 3 bases; junction bases not matched to a gene: 5. This CDR3 contains 15 residues. CDR1 is LGHNA and CDR2 is YSLEER in the germline V gene.